One sample yielded the 18 T cell receptor beta chains listed below, sequenced in a study of blood T cell repertoires in COVID-19. Clones were read by immunoSEQ multiplex PCR, and TCRdb kept only the in-frame ones, dropping some. Of 9,500 to 12,000 clones in the sample, roughly 76% were seen once. Sequenced: peripheral blood. These receptors all come from a man aged 65-85 years with active COVID-19.

The CDR3 sequence: CASSSYTNRGLQHGYTF. The DNA for the CDR3 is TGTGCCAGCAGCTCATATACCAACAGGGGGCTCCAACATGGCTACACCTTC. The gene calls are TRBV7-9 and TRBJ1-2; 9 positions agree with TRBD1. The CDR3 has 17 amino acids. V trimming: 4 bases; J trimming: 6 bases; junction bases outside the gene matches: 15. Looked up from germline, CDR1 is SEHNR and CDR2 is FQNEAQ (reference sequence).

The chain couples TRBV19 to TRBJ2-5, with 16 bases that match TRBD2. Trimming removed 9 bases from V and 9 bases from J; junction bases left unmatched: 7. The CDR3 extends over 14 amino acids. CDR1 and CDR2 from the germline V gene are LNHDA and SQIVND (reference sequence). The CDR3 region is CASGTSGGAVPQYF. The CDR3 DNA reads TGTGCCAGCGGGACTAGCGGGGGGGCCGTGCCCCAGTACTTC.

The gene calls are TRBV28 and TRBJ2-5; TRBD2 is a possible D gene (7 bases). Deletions cut 7 bases from V and 4 bases from J, with 13 bases between. Germline V gene lookup returns CDR1 MDHEN and CDR2 SYDVKM. This CDR3 has 13 residues. As DNA, the CDR3 is TGTGCCAGCACCTCGGGGGGCGGAGAGACCCAGTACTTC. This sequence encodes CASTSGGGETQYF.

This clone was observed once. This rearrangement joins TRBV7-8 to TRBJ1-2; D gene ambiguous. The CDR3 extends over 15 amino acids. Per germline, CDR1 SGHVS and CDR2 FQNEAQ. V was clipped by 0 bases and J by 0 bases, with 8 bases between them. Here the CDR3 reads CASSLAYGTNYGYTF. Here the CDR3 DNA reads TGTGCCAGCAGCTTAGCCTACGGGACTAACTATGGCTACACCTTC.

This chain links TRBV25-1 with TRBJ2-5; 11 nucleotides align to TRBD1. The junction had 6 bases not matched to a gene; V was cut back by 1 base and J by 5 bases. CDR3 length: 16 residues. Germline values: CDR1 MGHDK, CDR2 SYGVNS. Here the CDR3 DNA reads TGTGCCAGCAGTGAATTTGAGGACAGGGGGCTCGAGACCCAGTACTTC. This gives the protein CASSEFEDRGLETQYF.

This chain uses TRBV13 with TRBJ2-1; 16 bases line up with TRBD2. Trimming took 5 bases from V and 8 from J; bases not matched to a gene: 3. CDR1 PRHDT and CDR2 FYEKMQ come from the germline V gene (reference sequence). The CDR3 is 15 residues long. CDR3 sequence reads: CASSTGTSGGDEQFF. CDR3 DNA: TGTGCCAGCAGCACCGGGACTAGCGGGGGGGATGAGCAGTTCTTC.

This chain's CDR3 is CASSFLGTPYEQYF. The CDR3 nucleotides read TGTGCCAGCAGTTTCCTAGGTACCCCCTACGAGCAGTACTTC. The chain uses TRBV28 and TRBJ2-7; D is ambiguous. Germline assignment: CDR1 MDHEN and CDR2 SYDVKM. The CDR3 contains 14 residues. V dropped 3 bases and J dropped 2 bases, with 11 bases sitting between them.

The genes are TRBV11-2 and TRBJ1-1; 9 bases are a match to TRBD1. The trim removed 5 bases at V and 5 bases at J, leaving 6 bases unmatched. The CDR3 extends over 14 amino acids. Germline V gene lookup returns CDR1 SGHAT and CDR2 FQNNGV. The CDR3 coding sequence is TGTGCCAGCAGCATAACAGGGGGCCTAACTGAAGCTTTCTTT. This gives the protein CASSITGGLTEAFF.

V gene TRBV5-1 combines with J gene TRBJ1-3; TRBD1 agrees at 9 bases. The CDR3 sequence is 16 residues long. V lost 1 base to trimming and J lost 4 bases; unmatched junction nucleotides: 6. Germline V gene sequence: CDR1 SGHRS, CDR2 YFSETQ. The CDR3 region is CASSLTGGAGGNTIYF. The DNA of the CDR3 is TGCGCCAGCAGCTTGACAGGGGGCGCGGGCGGAAACACCATATATTTT. Looking up the rest from reference TRBV5-1 and TRBJ1-3 gives the full variable domain: KAGVTQTPRYLIKTRGQQVTLSCSPISGHRSVSWYQQTPGQGLQFLFEYFSETQRNKGNFPGRFSGRQFSNSRSEMNVSTLELGDSALYLCASSLTGGAGGNTIYFGEGSWLTVV.

This chain uses TRBV6-2 or TRBV6-3 with TRBJ1-1; 7 bases are shared with TRBD1. The CDR3 has 15 residues. Trimming at V came to 2 bases and at J to 1 base, leaving 4 bases not matched to a gene. In germline, CDR1 is MNHEY, CDR2 SVGEGT. In DNA form, the CDR3 reads TGTGCCAGCAGTTACGCACAGGGGCCGAACACTGAAGCTTTCTTT. This codes for CASSYAQGPNTEAFF.

A few counts support this clone. The rearrangement uses TRBV7-7 and TRBJ1-4; possibly TRBD1 for D (6 bases). V was shortened by 5 bases and J by 5 bases, with 9 bases between the two germline ends. Germline V gene lookup returns CDR1 SSHAT and CDR2 FNYEAQ (reference sequence). The CDR3 has 13 amino acids. CDR3 amino acids: CASSPGVNEKLFF. The CDR3 DNA is TGTGCCAGCAGCCCAGGGGTAAATGAAAAACTGTTTTTT.

The chain couples TRBV28 to TRBJ2-3, with 13 bases identical to TRBD2. The V gene end was trimmed by 11 bases and the J gene end by 1 base; junction bases not matched to a gene: 9. The CDR3 has 16 amino acids. Germline V CDR1 and CDR2: MDHEN, SYDVKM. The CDR3 sequence is CAALAGGQIRTDTQYF. Written as DNA, the CDR3 is TGTGCCGCACTAGCGGGGGGGCAAATCCGCACAGATACGCAGTATTTT.

The genes are TRBV5-1 and TRBJ1-2; D is unresolved. This CDR3 region has 12 residues. Trimming removed 0 bases from V and 4 bases from J, with 4 bases in between. Germline V gene lookup returns CDR1 SGHRS and CDR2 YFSETQ. The CDR3, as DNA: TGCGCCAGCAGCTTGGACGGCTATGGCTACACCTTC. Translation: CASSLDGYGYTF.

This clone was observed once. The gene calls are TRBV29-1 and TRBJ2-1; D gene unclear. Germline V gene sequence: CDR1 SQVTM, CDR2 ANQGSEA. This CDR3 has 11 residues. The V end was cut by 2 bases, the J end by 6 bases, with 5 bases between. CDR3 coding DNA: TGCAGCGTTGAACAGTTCAATGAGCAGTTCTTC. This sequence encodes CSVEQFNEQFF.

The rearrangement joins TRBV7-3 to TRBJ1-1; 7 bases line up with TRBD1. From germline, CDR1 is SGHTA and CDR2 FQGTGA. The CDR3 runs 13 residues. Trimming took 4 bases from V and 11 from J; bases not matched to a gene: 10. The CDR3 nucleotides read TGTGCCAGCAGCTCCCGACAGGGTTCGTGGGCTTTCTTT. Protein product: CASSSRQGSWAFF. Full variable domain (remainder filled in from reference TRBV7-3 and TRBJ1-1): GAGVSQTPSNKVTEKGKYVELRCDPISGHTALYWYRQSLGQGPEFLIYFQGTGAADDSGLPNDRFFAVRPEGSVSTLKIQRTERGDSAVYLCASSSRQGSWAFFGQGTRLTVV.

The CDR3 protein is CASSDMGGAEAFF. The CDR3 nucleotides are TGTGCCAGCAGCGACATGGGGGGGGCTGAAGCTTTCTTT. The chain combines TRBV3-1 (or the pseudogene TRBV3-2) with TRBJ1-1, with D perhaps TRBD1 (5 bases). V lost 5 bases and J lost 6, with 13 bases in between. CDR3 size: 13 residues. Germline CDR1 and CDR2: LGHDT and YNNKEL (reference sequence).

This rearrangement joins TRBV28 to TRBJ2-1, with 10 nucleotides matching TRBD2. This CDR3 is 15 amino acids long. Germline V CDR1 and CDR2: MDHEN, SYDVKM. V shed 9 bases, J shed 4 bases, and the junction held 9 bases outside the gene matches. CDR3 amino acids: CASLKLAGTYNEQFF. Here the CDR3 DNA reads TGTGCCAGTCTGAAACTAGCGGGAACATACAATGAGCAGTTCTTC.

The rearrangement joins TRBV21-1 to TRBJ1-1; the tabulated D call, TRBD1, remains unverified against the DNA. TRBV21-1 is recorded as a pseudogene. The CDR3 has 18 amino acids. CDR3 residues: CASSKGVGDRPGDTEAFF. DNA for the CDR3: TGTGCCAGCAGCAAAGGTGTCGGGGACCGTCCAGGGGACACTGAAGCTTTCTTT.